Presented here are 8 T cell receptor beta chains from one specimen sequenced in a study of metastatic and nonmetastatic thyroid tumors. Each patient came to thyroid surgery without any prior treatment (of any kind). Using MiXCR, TCRdb re-called clones from the PCR reads. In the table there are some 28,000 clones, about 17% of which are singletons. Sequencing was performed on blood. These receptors were collected from a female donor with papillary thyroid cancer or a benign thyroid nodule (not recorded which). Some clones in this sample may be carry-over from other donors' samples.

On this clone: This may stem from a read error, because a much larger clone lies one nucleotide away. As the CDR3 is not closed by the conserved phenylalanine or tryptophan, this likely results from a read error. The rearrangement links TRBV18 to TRBJ1-3, with a tentative D call TRBD1 (6 bases). The CDR3 has 15 residues. CDR1 and CDR2 from the germline V gene are KGHSH and LQKENI. Trimming left V 5 bases short and J 0 bases short, with 11 bases between. CDR3 amino acids: CASSSPGVSGNTIYV. CDR3 DNA sequence: TGTGCCAGCTCATCCCCAGGGGTCTCTGGAAACACCATATATGTT.

This clone has ten or more counts. CDR3: CASSLGIPRGELFF. The CDR3 DNA reads TGTGCCAGCAGCTTAGGTATCCCGCGGGGGGAGCTGTTTTTT. The rearrangement joins TRBV11-2 to TRBJ2-2, with no clear D. Germline V gene sequence: CDR1 SGHAT, CDR2 FQNNGV. Trimming stripped 1 base from V and 8 bases from J, with 11 bases between. This CDR3 contains 14 residues. The full variable domain, completed using reference TRBV11-2 and TRBJ2-2, is EAGVAQSPRYKIIEKRQSVAFWCNPISGHATLYWYQQILGQGPKLLIQFQNNGVVDDSQLPKDRFSAERLKGVDSTLKIQPAKLEDSAVYLCASSLGIPRGELFFGEGSRLTVL.

This clone came up a few times. This chain connects TRBV9 to TRBJ2-1; the match to TRBD2 covers 8 bases. The V gene end was trimmed by 0 bases and the J gene end by 10 bases; junction bases not matched to a gene: 9. This CDR3 has 15 amino acids. CDR1 and CDR2 from the germline V gene are SGDLS and YYNGEE. The CDR3, as DNA: TGTGCCAGCAGCGTAGGCGGGGGGCATGACAGGGAGCAGTTCTTC. This translates into CASSVGGGHDREQFF.

V is TRBV19 and J is TRBJ2-5; the D call may be TRBD1 or TRBD2 (5 bases each). V was clipped by 5 bases and J by 1 base, with 17 bases between them. This CDR3 spans 16 amino acids. Germline CDR1 is LNHDA and CDR2 is SQIVND (reference sequence). Here the CDR3 DNA reads TGTGCCAGTAGTCTGATCTTCACCGGGACCCAAGAGACCCAGTACTTC. Its protein is CASSLIFTGTQETQYF.

This clone was counted many times. The chain recombines TRBV28 with TRBJ2-6, with TRBD1 as a possible D gene (6 bases). V dropped 5 bases and J dropped 2 bases, with 10 bases sitting between them. CDR1 is MDHEN and CDR2 is SYDVKM in the germline V gene. The CDR3 totals 15 residues. For the CDR3, the DNA is TGTGCCAGCAGTCTCGGACAGCCTGGGGCCAACGTCCTGACTTTC. Translating gives CASSLGQPGANVLTF.

This clone was counted ten times or more. The chain joins TRBV4-1 to TRBJ1-5; 7 positions agree with TRBD1. J gave up 4 bases and V 4 bases, and 4 bases lay outside the gene matches. Germline loops: CDR1 MGHRA, CDR2 YSYEKL. CDR3 length: 14 amino acids. This chain's CDR3 is CASSRQGQNQPQHF. CDR3 nucleotides: TGCGCCAGCAGCCGACAGGGCCAGAATCAGCCCCAGCATTTT.

With respect to this clone: This clone may be a read error of a much larger clone one base away. The chain recombines TRBV5-1 with TRBJ2-1, with 12 bases aligning to TRBD2. The CDR3 contains 16 residues. V lost 4 bases to trimming and J lost 9 bases; unmatched junction nucleotides: 11. The germline CDR1 and CDR2 sequences are SGHRS and YFSETQ. The CDR3 DNA reads TGCGCCAGCAGCCCCCTGGGGCTAGCGGGAGGGGCTGAGCAGTTCTTC. Encoded protein: CASSPLGLAGGAEQFF.

This clone came up many times. This rearrangement joins TRBV28 to TRBJ1-2; D unresolved. Germline V CDR1 and CDR2: MDHEN, SYDVKM. This CDR3 has 13 amino acids. Trimming removed 10 bases from V and 4 bases from J, with 16 bases in between. The CDR3 region is CATDQERLYGYTF. The DNA for the CDR3 is TGTGCCACCGACCAGGAGAGACTCTATGGCTACACCTTC.